Below, 14 T cell receptor beta chains from the same sample are listed, as sequenced in a study of identical twins. TCRdb recomputed calls from the 5' RACE reads with MiXCR, one row per CDR3 protein. The sample gives more than 350,000 distinct CDR3 sequences, roughly 9% of which show up once; over 7% is in the top ten. The material sequenced was naive T cells sorted from blood. Receptor source: a woman aged 45-65 years in good health.

This clonotype has at least ten counts. J is TRBJ2-7 and V is TRBV12-3 or TRBV12-4; 8 nucleotides agree with TRBD1. CDR3 length: 13 amino acids. V shed 6 bases and J 6 bases; nucleotides not matched to a gene: 7. In DNA form, the CDR3 reads TGTGCCAGCAGCCAGACGGACAGGGCCGAGCAGTACTTC. It specifies CASSQTDRAEQYF.

This clonotype showed up many times. The CDR3 DNA sequence: TGCGCCAGCAGCTTTCCGTCCGGGGAGCTGTTTTTT. Translated: CASSFPSGELFF. The rearrangement joins TRBV5-1 to TRBJ2-2, with D hard to call. Germline-derived CDR1 and CDR2 are SGHRS and YFSETQ. The CDR3 runs 12 residues. Trimming removed 2 bases from V and 6 bases from J, with 5 bases in between.

This clonotype was counted between two and nine times. This chain connects TRBV20-1 to TRBJ2-5; D ambiguous. The V gene's germline CDR1 is DFQATT and CDR2 SNEGSKA (reference sequence). The CDR3 runs to 13 residues. V lost 6 bases and J 1 base, leaving 12 bases between the germline ends. Here the CDR3 reads CSAETAFQETQYF. DNA of the CDR3: TGCAGTGCCGAAACGGCTTTCCAAGAGACCCAGTACTTC.

This clonotype was observed at least ten times. The chain joins TRBV12-3 or TRBV12-4 to TRBJ2-2; D ambiguous. Trimming cost V 4 bases and J 2 bases, with 11 bases left between them. The CDR3 extends over 15 amino acids. The CDR3 coding sequence is TGTGCCAGCAGTTCCTACAGACCTAACACCGGGGAGCTGTTTTTT. Protein product: CASSSYRPNTGELFF.

As concerns this clonotype: A much larger clone differs from this one at a single base, so this may be a read error. The chain has TRBV21-1 and TRBJ2-7; the table's D call TRBD2 went unverified against the DNA. TRBV21-1 counts as a pseudogene. The CDR3 is made up of 12 amino acids. The CDR3 nucleotides read TGTGCCAGCCGGGACTCCTGCTACGAGCAGTACGTC. It translates to CASRDSCYEQYV.

There are a few counts of this clonotype. This chain uses TRBV5-1 with TRBJ2-5; D is possibly TRBD2 (6 bases). The CDR3 is 15 amino acids. Germline V gene data show CDR1 as SGHRS and CDR2 as YFSETQ. Trimming cost V 4 bases and J 1 base, with 14 bases left between them. This CDR3 reads CASSLTLAIQETQYF. The CDR3 bases are TGCGCCAGCAGCCTCACCCTAGCGATCCAAGAGACCCAGTACTTC.

This clonotype was counted many times. This chain connects TRBV6-5 to TRBJ2-1; maybe TRBD1 (5 bases). With 2 bases removed from V and 0 bases from J, the gap between germline ends came to 8 bases. The V gene's germline CDR1 is MNHEY and CDR2 SVGAGI. This CDR3 contains 15 residues. CDR3 residues: CASSYQGSSYNEQFF. The CDR3, as DNA: TGTGCCAGCAGTTACCAGGGTAGCTCCTACAATGAGCAGTTCTTC.

In DNA form, the CDR3 reads TGTGCCAGCAGCTCTTGGACTAGCGGTGTCGGGGAGCTGTTTTTT. This gives the protein CASSSWTSGVGELFF. The chain is built from TRBV11-2 and TRBJ2-2, with 10 bases identical to TRBD2. This CDR3 region has 15 residues. V lost 4 bases to trimming and J lost 7 bases; unmatched junction nucleotides: 6. Germline V CDR1 and CDR2: SGHAT, FQNNGV.

The rearrangement joins TRBV27 to TRBJ2-2; 10 positions agree with TRBD2. This CDR3 comprises 14 residues. Trimming cost V 6 bases and J 6 bases; bases outside gene matches: 4. Germline CDR1 and CDR2: MNHEY and SMNVEV (reference sequence). The CDR3 nucleotides read TGTGCCAGCAGGATAACTAGCGGGGCCGGGGAGCTGTTTTTT. Its translation is CASRITSGAGELFF.

The chain is built from TRBV10-3 and TRBJ1-5; 7 bases are shared with TRBD1. V shed 0 bases and J 5 bases; nucleotides not matched to a gene: 4. The CDR3 covers 15 residues. The germline V gene has CDR1 ENHRY and CDR2 SYGVKD. CDR3 residues: CAISESQGGDQPQHF. The CDR3 DNA follows: TGTGCCATCAGTGAGTCGCAGGGGGGTGATCAGCCCCAGCATTTT.

V usage is TRBV30 and J usage is TRBJ2-5; D is perhaps TRBD1 (6 bases). CDR1 is GTSNPN, CDR2 SVGIG, per germline (reference sequence). The CDR3 runs to 10 residues. The CDR3 reads CAGGQETQYF. DNA for the CDR3: TGTGCAGGGGGACAAGAGACCCAGTACTTC.

This clonotype was seen at least ten times. The J gene is TRBJ2-1, the V gene TRBV27; TRBD2 aligns across 10 bases. CDR1 and CDR2 from the germline V gene are MNHEY and SMNVEV (reference sequence). This CDR3 region has 14 residues. Trimming at V came to 7 bases and at J to 6 bases, leaving 6 bases not matched to a gene. CDR3 protein: CASTPSGRGNEQFF. The CDR3 DNA follows: TGTGCCAGCACCCCTAGCGGGAGAGGCAATGAGCAGTTCTTC.

The rearrangement joins TRBV7-2 to TRBJ2-2, with 12 bases aligning to TRBD2. V was pared by 4 bases and J by 2 bases, with 5 bases of the junction left unmatched. The CDR3 is 17 amino acids. Germline CDR1 and CDR2: SGHTA and FQGNSA. Here the CDR3 reads CASSWRTSGENTGELFF. DNA of the CDR3: TGTGCCAGCAGCTGGCGGACTAGCGGGGAAAACACCGGGGAGCTGTTTTTT.

The sample holds many counts of this clonotype. The chain couples TRBV5-6 to TRBJ2-1; no reliable D call. V was pared by 0 bases and J by 4 bases, with 8 bases between. Germline CDR1 is SGHDT and CDR2 is YYEEEE. The CDR3 length is 14 residues. The CDR3 DNA sequence: TGTGCCAGCAGCTTGGACAGATTGTACAATGAGCAGTTCTTC. Amino acid sequence: CASSLDRLYNEQFF. Using reference TRBV5-6 and TRBJ2-1 for the parts outside the CDR3, the full variable domain is DAGVTQSPTHLIKTRGQQVTLRCSPKSGHDTVSWYQQALGQGPQFIFQYYEEEERQRGNFPDRFSGHQFPNYSSELNVNALLLGDSALYLCASSLDRLYNEQFFGPGTRLTVL.